This TCR beta chain was identified in a study of regulatory T cells in long-lasting Graves disease. For the study at large: Persistent cases took antithyroid drugs over 5 years and stayed TSH receptor antibody positive.

The CDR3 has 15 amino acids. The germline gives CDR1 SGHAT, CDR2 FQNNGV. Trimming pared 1 base from V and 2 bases from J, leaving 11 bases between. Many counts were recorded for this clonotype. What it binds is not known. Construction of TCR beta libraries relied on iRepertoire HTBI primers and on Arm-PCR targeting CDR3 regions. TCRdb processed the multiplex PCR reads anew with MiXCR; each CDR3 protein has one entry. The repertoire holds approximately 500,000 distinct CDR3 sequences, about 22% seen once, with roughly 7% in the top ten. Regarding time point: persistent/refractory GD, antithyroid drugs over 5 years with positive TRAb. PBMCs provided the RNA from which the TCR library was made. Study results and limitations: Under persistent disease, TRBV28, TRBJ1-2 and TRBJ2-5 were used preferentially. Investigators studied peripheral blood only, not thyroid tissue.

The chain links TRBV11-2 to TRBJ2-5; unclear D gene. This material consisted of peripheral blood mononuclear cells (PBMCs), taken when the disease was refractory, from a patient treated with antithyroid drugs. The sequence was obtained from a female donor with Graves disease. This chain's CDR3 is CASSLGHEFQETQYF. CDR3 sequence (DNA): TGTGCCAGCAGCTTAGGACACGAGTTTCAAGAGACCCAGTACTTC.